This T cell receptor (beta chain) was sequenced in a study of response to subunit inactivated influenza vaccine. The study, taken as a whole, reports: The authors suggested that few new T cells are recruited per seasonal influenza vaccination.

A single record per CDR3 protein comes from TCRdb applying MiXCR to the RT-PCR reads. The sample includes over 650,000 distinct CDR3 sequences, approximately 17% of them seen just once. The junction had 8 bases not matched to a gene; V was cut back by 0 bases and J by 7 bases. The CDR3 length is 16 residues. The germline gives CDR1 ENHRY, CDR2 SYGVKD. On this clonotype: Its matching antigen is unknown.

The clonotype was recovered from a man aged 50-59 years who received an inactivated influenza vaccine. The V call is TRBV10-3, the J call TRBJ2-1; 8 bases are a match to TRBD2. This sample comprised PBMCs from blood, obtained more than 4 days after vaccination. In DNA, the CDR3 is TGTGCCATCAGTGAGTCGAACCGGGAGGGTCGGAATGAGCAGTTCTTC. Its protein is CAISESNREGRNEQFF.